The clone carrying this TCR beta chain showed up just once. This sample stems from a study of blood T cell repertoires in COVID-19. This table comes from immunoSEQ multiplex PCR, and its TCRdb copy is limited to in-frame clones, with some not included. The sample carries under 200,000 clones, 80% to 95% recorded once. The sample comprised peripheral blood. This TCR derives from a man in his fifties with acute or convalescent COVID-19.

The CDR3 loop is CASSLGDSISYEQYF. The CDR3, as DNA: TGTGCCAGCAGCTTAGGGGACAGTATCTCCTACGAGCAGTACTTC. V gene TRBV7-6 combines with J gene TRBJ2-7; 7 nucleotides match TRBD1. The length of the CDR3 is 15 residues. Trimming at V came to 1 base and at J to 0 bases, leaving 3 bases not matched to a gene. The germline CDR1 and CDR2 sequences are SGHVS and FNYEAQ.